This TCR beta chain was recorded in a study of post-analysis software for immune sequencing data. Study context: Included among the disease courses, which were recorded for the cohort, were relapsing-remitting, secondary progressive and progressive-relapsing multiple sclerosis.

Comments on this clonotype: Its target is unknown.

The library was made from cDNA and included unique molecular identifiers. There were roughly 0.95 to 11 million T cells, and about half a million cDNA molecules came from them. TCRdb used MiXCR to reprocess the PCR reads, holding one entry per CDR3 protein. Found here are approximately 250,000 distinct CDR3 sequences, about 38% of them singletons; the top ten hold under 5.5%. This CDR3 contains 16 residues. The germline V and J ends were trimmed by 1 base and 0 bases, with 12 bases remaining between them. Germline V gene data show CDR1 as SGHDT and CDR2 as YYEEEE. Findings of the study overall: Controls had significantly higher normalized Chao1 diversity than multiple sclerosis patients. Patients showed TRBV5-6, TRBV5-1 and TRBV20-1 among a few TRBV segments more frequent than in controls. F measure grouped same-batch samples tightly together.

This clonotype was sampled from a girl between 10 and 17 years old with multiple sclerosis. The V gene is TRBV5-6, the J gene TRBJ2-3; D not resolved. Source material: blood. This CDR3 reads CASSLLVNPSTDTQYF. The CDR3, as DNA: TGTGCCAGCAGCTTGCTCGTGAACCCTAGCACAGATACGCAGTATTTT.